The TCR beta chain described here comes from a study of T cell responses to AZD1222 COVID-19 vaccine. TCRdb's copy holds only in-frame clones and misses some; the assay was immunoSEQ multiplex PCR. Of fewer than 110,000 clones in the sample, around 90% are singletons; the top ten hold roughly 7%. This clone occurred a few times. What it recognizes is unknown. Whole-study results and caveats: Donors were largely white British and mainly female; clonal diversity was possibly underestimated.

V was shortened by 4 bases and J by 6 bases, with 18 bases between the two germline ends. Looked up from germline, CDR1 is MDHEN and CDR2 is SYDVKM. This CDR3 is built from 16 residues. The sequenced sample was peripheral blood, obtained on day 0 of AZD1222 vaccination. This receptor was taken from an adult in good health. The chain employs TRBV28 and TRBJ2-2; a weak D match, TRBD1 (6 bases). The DNA for the CDR3 is TGTGCCAGCAGTTCCTACAGGGCCTGGGGGTCCGGGGAGCTGTTTTTT. This sequence encodes CASSSYRAWGSGELFF.